This T cell receptor beta chain was sequenced for a study of blood T cell repertoires in COVID-19. Study summary: Some COVID-19 samples were acute and others convalescent; all came from the United States, Italy and Spain.

Authors' data handling: From reference gene primer amplification, estimates of nucleated cell counts were derived. Only in-frame clones appear in the TCRdb table, and some are missing; sequencing was by immunoSEQ multiplex PCR. That table supplies the V and J calls and clone size; D and trimming were determined from the DNA. The sample records nearly 110,000 clones, approximately 89% being singletons. The CDR3 contains 16 residues. CDR1 is SEHNR and CDR2 is FQNEAQ in the germline V gene (reference sequence). Trimming at V came to 1 base and at J to 2 bases, leaving 2 bases not matched to a gene. This clone was seen once.

The sequence derives from a man between 45 and 60 years old with active or convalescent COVID-19. The sequenced sample was peripheral blood. V gene TRBV7-9 combines with J gene TRBJ2-1; 10 nucleotides line up with TRBD2. In nucleotides, the CDR3 is TGTGCCAGCAGCTTAGGACTAGCGGGCACCTACAATGAGCAGTTCTTC. This sequence encodes CASSLGLAGTYNEQFF. The full variable domain, its missing parts supplied by reference TRBV7-9 and TRBJ2-1, is DTGVSQNPRHKITKRGQNVTFRCDPISEHNRLYWYRQTLGQGPEFLTYFQNEAQLEKSRLLSDRFSAERPKGSFSTLEIQRTEQGDSAMYLCASSLGLAGTYNEQFFGPGTRLTVL.